These T cell receptor beta chains were read from a single sample in a study of long-term antiretroviral therapy in people with HIV. Libraries were prepared by immunoSEQ multiplex PCR; TCRdb keeps only in-frame clonotypes and omits some of them. The sample lists about 25,000 clones, roughly 76% seen once, with around 10% in the top ten. The source was unsorted PBMCs, collected 1.1 years before starting antiretroviral therapy. The receptors shown here come from a woman aged 40 to 50 with HIV. Each CDR3 is given with its conserved first and last residue. A D gene is named only where the DNA matches it firmly. Clone size is shown for a subset of rows, as once, few, many or a class of expanded clone.

J: TRBJ1-2
V: TRBV4-3
size: .
D: .
CDR3: CASGGGYGYTF
DNA: TGCGCCAGCGGAGGGGGCTATGGCTACACCTTC

J: TRBJ1-2
V: TRBV2
size: few
D: .
CDR3: CASSVGVGYTF
DNA: TGTGCCAGCAGTGTAGGCGTTGGCTACACCTTC

J: TRBJ2-3
V: TRBV30
size: .
D: .
CDR3: CAWSVGGVDTQYF
DNA: TGTGCCTGGAGTGTCGGGGGAGTAGATACGCAGTATTTT

J: TRBJ1-4
V: TRBV13
size: .
D: .
CDR3: CASSLGTPANEKLFF
DNA: TGTGCCAGCAGCTTAGGGACTCCGGCTAATGAAAAACTGTTTTTT

J: TRBJ2-3
V: TRBV18
size: .
D: .
CDR3: CASSPPSQRGDTQYF
DNA: TGTGCCAGCTCACCACCGTCTCAGAGGGGAGATACGCAGTATTTT

J: TRBJ2-7
V: TRBV13
size: .
D: TRBD2
CDR3: CASSLAAGELRYEQYF
DNA: TGTGCCAGCAGCTTAGCAGCGGGAGAATTGCGCTACGAGCAGTACTTC

J: TRBJ2-1
V: TRBV7-9
size: .
D: TRBD1
CDR3: CASSFDRATYNEQFF
DNA: TGTGCCAGCAGTTTCGACAGGGCCACCTACAATGAGCAGTTCTTC

J: TRBJ1-1
V: TRBV18
size: .
D: TRBD1
CDR3: CASSPFQGDAEAFF
DNA: TGTGCCAGCTCACCATTTCAGGGGGACGCTGAAGCTTTCTTT

J: TRBJ2-5
V: TRBV4-3
size: .
D: .
CDR3: CASSQEFGRTQETQYF
DNA: TGCGCCAGCAGCCAAGAATTCGGACGGACCCAAGAGACCCAGTACTTC

J: TRBJ2-7
V: TRBV6-6
size: .
D: TRBD2
CDR3: CASSYLGGIPYEQYF
DNA: TGTGCCAGCAGTTACCTCGGGGGGATCCCCTACGAGCAGTACTTC

J: TRBJ2-3
V: TRBV6-1
size: .
D: TRBD2
CDR3: CASSLTSGGADTQYF
DNA: TGTGCCAGCAGTCTCACTAGCGGGGGGGCAGATACGCAGTATTTT

J: TRBJ1-4
V: TRBV15
size: .
D: .
CDR3: CATRGADSLNEKLFF
DNA: TGTGCCACCAGGGGGGCGGACAGCCTTAATGAAAAACTGTTTTTT

J: TRBJ2-2
V: TRBV9
size: .
D: .
CDR3: CASSSTGSHLGTGELFF
DNA: TGTGCCAGCAGCTCCACCGGGAGTCACCTGGGCACCGGGGAGCTGTTTTTT

J: TRBJ2-7
V: TRBV18
size: .
D: TRBD1
CDR3: CASSSGQVGLDEQYF
DNA: TGTGCCAGCTCATCCGGACAGGTCGGTTTAGACGAGCAGTACTTC

J: TRBJ2-7
V: TRBV7-2
size: .
D: .
CDR3: CASSANRVLGYEQYF
DNA: TGTGCCAGCAGCGCGAACAGGGTTTTGGGCTACGAGCAGTACTTC

J: TRBJ2-7
V: TRBV30
size: .
D: .
CDR3: CASSLQGAYEQYF
DNA: TGTGCCTCCTCCCTCCAGGGAGCCTACGAGCAGTACTTC

J: TRBJ1-2
V: TRBV6-5
size: few
D: TRBD1
CDR3: CASSLAGGDGYTF
DNA: TGTGCCAGCAGTTTAGCAGGGGGCGACGGCTACACCTTC

J: TRBJ1-2
V: TRBV30
size: .
D: .
CDR3: CACWGLPATF
DNA: TGTGCCTGTTGGGGGCTACCGGCCACCTTC

J: TRBJ1-5
V: TRBV6-1
size: few
D: .
CDR3: CASSGGQLGNQPQHF
DNA: TGTGCCAGCAGTGGCGGACAGTTGGGCAATCAGCCCCAGCATTTT